These 23 T cell receptor beta chains were all obtained from the same sample, sequenced in a study of blood T cell repertoires in COVID-19. TCRdb's table, derived via immunoSEQ multiplex PCR, lists solely in-frame clones and lacks some. The sample comprises about 110,000 clones, about 84% of which are singletons, and about 14% rests with the top ten. The sample consisted of peripheral blood. Receptor source: a woman aged 55-75 years with acute or convalescent COVID-19.

The V gene is TRBV18, the J gene TRBJ2-2, with TRBD2 matching over 10 bases. This CDR3 contains 17 residues. The V gene's germline CDR1 is KGHSH and CDR2 LQKENI. The V gene end was trimmed by 2 bases and the J gene end by 5 bases; junction bases not matched to a gene: 8. In DNA form, the CDR3 reads TGTGCCAGCTCACCATTCAGCGGGAGGGCCGGTACCGGGGAGCTGTTTTTT. Protein product: CASSPFSGRAGTGELFF.

V usage is TRBV7-2 and J usage is TRBJ2-1; 12 bases agree with TRBD2. The CDR3 covers 14 residues. The germline V gene has CDR1 SGHTA and CDR2 FQGNSA. The J segment lost 9 bases and the V segment lost 6 bases, leaving 6 bases of the junction unmatched. The CDR3, as DNA: TGTGCCAGCAGTGCCGGACTAGCGGGGACTGAGCAGTTCTTC. It is translated as CASSAGLAGTEQFF.

This chain joins TRBV6-5 and TRBJ1-2; a possible D gene is TRBD1 (6 bases). V lost 0 bases and J lost 2, with 13 bases in between. Germline V gene lookup returns CDR1 MNHEY and CDR2 SVGAGI. This CDR3 region has 16 residues. Here the CDR3 reads CASSYSGARANYGYTF. CDR3 DNA sequence: TGTGCCAGCAGTTACTCGGGGGCGCGGGCCAACTATGGCTACACCTTC.

The chain uses TRBV10-3 and TRBJ2-7; the D gene is possibly TRBD2 (5 bases). CDR1 and CDR2 (germline): ENHRY, SYGVKD. With 10 bases removed from V and 12 bases from J, the gap between germline ends came to 25 bases. The CDR3 has 13 amino acids. The CDR3 DNA is TGTGCCACCCTCGGGGAAGGGATTTCGCGGTGGTACTTC. Encoded protein: CATLGEGISRWYF.

The V gene is TRBV12-5, the J gene TRBJ2-5; 7 bases map to TRBD1. The germline gives CDR1 LGHNT, CDR2 FRNRAP. V was clipped by 3 bases and J by 3 bases; unmatched bases: 16. There are 18 residues in the CDR3. The CDR3 bases are TGTGCTAGTGGTTTCTCCCGGCGAAGGGGGACAGAGGAAGAGACCCAGTACTTC. It yields the protein CASGFSRRRGTEEETQYF.

The V gene is TRBV2, the J gene TRBJ2-5; possibly TRBD2 for D (7 bases). V gave up 6 bases and J gave up 4 bases, with 12 bases separating them. CDR3 length: 13 amino acids. Germline CDR1 reads SNHLY; CDR2 reads FYNNEI. The CDR3 sequence is CASRNAGAETQYF. The CDR3 nucleotides read TGTGCCAGCAGGAACGCGGGGGCAGAGACCCAGTACTTC.

The chain couples TRBV7-2 to TRBJ1-1, with a tentative D call TRBD1 (6 bases). The germline V gene has CDR1 SGHTA and CDR2 FQGNSA. CDR3 size: 13 residues. V gave up 5 bases and J gave up 5 bases, with 12 bases separating them. CDR3 nucleotide sequence: TGTGCCAGCAGCCTAGAAGGGGGAACTGAAGCTTTCTTT. It specifies CASSLEGGTEAFF.

The CDR3 region is CASRAFVRGETQYF. The CDR3 DNA reads as TGTGCCAGCAGGGCCTTTGTAAGGGGAGAGACCCAGTACTTC. The chain joins TRBV2 to TRBJ2-5; tentative D call: TRBD1 (5 bases). Deletions cut 6 bases from V and 4 bases from J, with 15 bases between. The length of the CDR3 is 14 residues. CDR1 and CDR2 (germline): SNHLY, FYNNEI.

The V gene is TRBV5-1, the J gene TRBJ1-1; D is unclear. The V end lost 7 bases, the J end lost 11 bases, and 9 bases lay between the germline ends. Germline V gives CDR1 SGHRS, CDR2 YFSETQ. There are 9 residues in the CDR3. The CDR3 loop is CASEGRAFF. The CDR3 DNA is TGCGCCAGCGAGGGCCGGGCTTTCTTT.

V usage is TRBV5-1 and J usage is TRBJ2-7, with D perhaps TRBD2 (5 bases). Germline lookup yields CDR1 SGHRS and CDR2 YFSETQ. The CDR3 has 13 residues. Trimming left V 0 bases short and J 7 bases short, with 11 bases between. The CDR3 coding sequence is TGCGCCAGCAGCTTGGGTCCAGGCGGGGAGCAGTACTTC. Translation: CASSLGPGGEQYF.

The chain uses TRBV29-1 and TRBJ2-7; D is unclear. Germline CDR1 SQVTM, CDR2 ANQGSEA. CDR3 size: 13 residues. V was cut by 0 bases and J by 1 base, with 7 bases left in between. The CDR3 DNA is TGCAGCGTTGAAGAATCTGTATCCTACGAGCAGTACTTC. Amino acid sequence: CSVEESVSYEQYF.

CDR3 coding DNA: TGTGCCACCAGTGACTCCCTAGCGGGGACTAGCACAGATACGCAGTATTTT. Its protein product is CATSDSLAGTSTDTQYF. V and J are TRBV24-1 and TRBJ2-3; 9 bases align to TRBD2. This CDR3 spans 17 amino acids. Germline lookup yields CDR1 KGHDR and CDR2 SFDVKD. The J segment lost 0 bases and the V segment lost 4 bases, leaving 7 bases of the junction unmatched.

This chain connects TRBV5-1 to TRBJ1-1; D gene unclear. Germline lookup yields CDR1 SGHRS and CDR2 YFSETQ. The CDR3 sequence is 14 residues long. The germline V and J ends were trimmed by 4 bases and 1 base, with 11 bases remaining between them. CDR3 coding DNA: TGCGCCAGCAGCCCGCTCCAGTCGAACACTGAAGCTTTCTTT. Its protein product is CASSPLQSNTEAFF.

The chain carries TRBV28 and TRBJ1-5; 8 bases agree with TRBD1. The CDR3 totals 17 residues. Unmatched junction bases numbered 13, after V lost 7 bases and J lost 2 bases. Germline V gene lookup returns CDR1 MDHEN and CDR2 SYDVKM. The CDR3 spells CASIYAGQGRGNQPQHF. CDR3 DNA: TGTGCCAGCATCTACGCCGGACAGGGAAGGGGCAATCAGCCCCAGCATTTT.

This clone was seen once. J is TRBJ1-1 and V is TRBV30; TRBD1 matches at 9 bases. J gave up 4 bases and V 0 bases, and 12 bases lay outside the gene matches. The CDR3 runs to 17 residues. Germline CDR1 and CDR2: GTSNPN and SVGIG (reference sequence). CDR3 residues: CAWSVVWTGDLGTEAFF. The CDR3 region has the DNA TGTGCCTGGAGTGTAGTCTGGACAGGGGACTTGGGCACTGAAGCTTTCTTT.

V and J are TRBV10-3 and TRBJ2-1; TRBD1 aligns across 8 bases. The CDR3 spans 15 residues. Germline V gives CDR1 ENHRY, CDR2 SYGVKD. J lost 1 base, V lost 4 bases, and 3 bases had no gene match. The CDR3 DNA is TGTGCCATCAGTGGTACAGGGGGTTCCTACAATGAGCAGTTCTTC. Amino acid sequence: CAISGTGGSYNEQFF.

Here the CDR3 reads CASSLSQGWGTEAFF. The CDR3 DNA reads as TGTGCCAGTAGCCTTAGCCAGGGTTGGGGCACTGAAGCTTTCTTT. This chain links TRBV19 with TRBJ1-1; D may be TRBD1 (5 bases). There are 15 residues in the CDR3. Germline CDR1 LNHDA, CDR2 SQIVND (reference sequence). V lost 6 bases and J lost 4, with 18 bases in between.

The V gene is TRBV5-1, the J gene TRBJ1-2; D is ambiguous. CDR1 is SGHRS, CDR2 YFSETQ, per germline. V was trimmed by 0 bases and J by 9 bases, leaving 12 bases between them. The CDR3 loop spans 13 amino acids. The DNA of the CDR3 is TGCGCCAGCAGCTTGGGTCAGGCTATAAGCTACACCTTC. Protein sequence: CASSLGQAISYTF.

The chain recombines TRBV15 with TRBJ2-7, with D possibly TRBD2 on 5 matching bases. Per germline, CDR1 LNHNV and CDR2 YYDKDF (reference sequence). This CDR3 is 13 amino acids long. V gave up 3 bases and J gave up 2 bases, with 8 bases separating them. The CDR3, as DNA: TGTGCCACCAGCAGGCAGAGGGCCTACGAGCAGTACTTC. Its protein product is CATSRQRAYEQYF.

The rearrangement joins TRBV7-8 to TRBJ2-3; no clear D gene. Germline CDR1 reads SGHVS; CDR2 reads FQNEAQ. There are 14 residues in the CDR3. Trimming shortened V by 5 bases and J by 1 base, and 10 bases separated the two germline ends. CDR3 region: CASSPYTGTDTQYF. The CDR3 DNA reads as TGTGCCAGCAGCCCGTATACAGGCACAGATACGCAGTATTTT.

V gene TRBV6-6 combines with J gene TRBJ2-3, with 7 bases aligning to TRBD2. J was trimmed by 0 bases and V by 5 bases; bases with no gene match: 5. The CDR3 consists of 15 residues. Germline-derived CDR1 and CDR2 are MNHNY and SVGAGI (reference sequence). The CDR3 nucleotides read TGTGCCAGCAGTGAGCGGGACCAAAGCACAGATACGCAGTATTTT. This gives the protein CASSERDQSTDTQYF.

The rearrangement links TRBV3-1 (or the pseudogene TRBV3-2) to TRBJ1-1; no clear D. Germline CDR1 reads LGHDT; CDR2 reads YNNKEL (reference sequence). The CDR3 sequence is 11 residues long. Trimming shortened V by 4 bases and J by 8 bases, and 8 bases separated the two germline ends. CDR3 sequence: CASSLLGEAFF. DNA of the CDR3: TGTGCCAGCAGCCTCCTCGGGGAAGCTTTCTTT.

The chain has TRBV18 and TRBJ2-7, with TRBD1 as a possible D gene (7 bases). This CDR3 has 14 amino acids. Germline V gene lookup returns CDR1 KGHSH and CDR2 LQKENI. V shed 8 bases and J shed 5 bases, with 19 bases lying between them. The chain's CDR3 is CASQRETGRNEQYF. In nucleotides, the CDR3 is TGTGCCAGCCAAAGGGAGACAGGGAGGAACGAGCAGTACTTC. The variable domain in full, completed from reference TRBV18 and TRBJ2-7, reads NAGVMQNPRHLVRRRGQEARLRCSPMKGHSHVYWYRQLPEEGLKFMVYLQKENIIDESGMPKERFSAEFPKEGPSILRIQQVVRGDSAAYFCASQRETGRNEQYFGPGTRLTVT.